The TCR beta chain under discussion was sequenced for a study of identical twins. Notes on the study in general: Out-of-frame alpha sequences shared by twins were enriched for low generation probability.

Points on this clonotype: Antigen unknown.

CDR1 and CDR2 (germline): LGHNA, YSLEER. CDR3 length: 17 amino acids. V was pared by 0 bases and J by 3 bases, with 5 bases of the junction left unmatched. Template switching added a universal primer site, and cDNA bore unique molecular identifiers. TCRdb reprocessed the 5' RACE reads with MiXCR, giving one entry per CDR3 protein. Of a few hundred thousand distinct CDR3 sequences listed, 20% to 30% are singletons. These same data were also listed under a study on T cells expressing NK-cell markers. Per that study: In sorted CD3+CD56+NKG2C+, CD3+CD56+NKG2C- and CD3+CD56-NKG2C+ T cells, TCR beta repertoires were obtained. Once again these clonotypes came out on top in the CD3+CD56-NKG2C+ fraction of a few donors.

The material sequenced was CD4+ T cells sorted from blood. This sequence originates from a woman aged 18 to 35 in good health. The rearrangement joins TRBV4-3 to TRBJ2-3, with 11 bases matching TRBD2. The CDR3 coding sequence is TGCGCCAGCAGCCAAGAGCGACTAGCGGGATGGACAGATACGCAGTATTTT. Translating gives CASSQERLAGWTDTQYF.